These T cell receptor beta chains were read from a single sample in a study of T cell clonotyping in hematopoietic cell transplantation. Clones were sequenced by immunoSEQ multiplex PCR, and TCRdb holds only the in-frame ones, with some missing. Of about 9,000 clones listed, 79% are singletons. The source was peripheral blood mononuclear cells, collected before stem cell transplant. The receptors stem from a man between 60 and 70 years old with acute myeloid leukemia. Some clones in this sample may be carry-over from other donors' samples. Each CDR3 is given with its conserved first and last residue. A D gene is named only where the DNA matches it firmly. Size is omitted from some rows. Given values are once, few, many or a class for expanded clones.

j_call	v_call	d_call	clone_size	cdr3_nt	cdr3_aa
TRBJ2-7	TRBV5-6	.	.	TGTGCCAGCAGCGTTCAATCCGAGCAGTACTTC	CASSVQSEQYF
TRBJ2-1	TRBV9	TRBD1	.	TGTGCCAGCAGCGTAGCTGGAGGGACAGGGGTTGGCAATGAGCAGTTCTTC	CASSVAGGTGVGNEQFF
TRBJ1-1	TRBV6-1	.	once	TGTGCCAGCAGTGTAATAGAGAACACTGAAGCTTTCTTT	CASSVIENTEAFF
TRBJ1-2	TRBV23-1	.	.	TGCGCCGGACCACAGGGAACGGATGGCTACACCTTC	CAGPQGTDGYTF
TRBJ1-3	TRBV2	.	.	TGTGCCAGCAGTGAACGGCGGTCGACAGGATCCACTGGAGCTCGAAACACCATATATTTT	CASSERRSTGSTGARNTIYF
TRBJ1-1	TRBV20-1	.	.	TGCAGTGCGACCAAAAACACTGAAGCTTTCTTT	CSATKNTEAFF
TRBJ2-7	TRBV5-5	TRBD1	few	TGTGCCAGCAGCTTGGTAGGGGGCGCGTACGAGCAGTACTTC	CASSLVGGAYEQYF
TRBJ1-1	TRBV10-3	.	.	TGTGCCATCAGTGAGTCGAAAGGTTTTGACACTGAAGCTTTCTTT	CAISESKGFDTEAFF
TRBJ2-3	TRBV6-1	TRBD2	.	TGTGCCAGCAGTGATCGAGCGGGAGGTCTCATGGGGACAGATACGCAGTATTTT	CASSDRAGGLMGTDTQYF
TRBJ1-4	TRBV6-1	.	.	TGTGCCAGCAGGAGGGGCACAACTAATGAAAAACTGTTTTTT	CASRRGTTNEKLFF
TRBJ1-1	TRBV5-1	.	.	TGCGCCAGCAGCTCCCCCATAGGGGGGGCAAACACTGAAGCTTTCTTT	CASSSPIGGANTEAFF
TRBJ2-3	TRBV4-1	TRBD2	.	TGCGCCAGCAGCCAAGAAAGGGAAAGACTAGCGGGAGCAACCGATACGCAGTATTTT	CASSQERERLAGATDTQYF
TRBJ1-1	TRBV2	.	.	TGTGCCAGCAGTGTTACACCGAACACTGAAGCTTTCTTT	CASSVTPNTEAFF
TRBJ2-7	TRBV10-3	TRBD1	few	TGTGCCATCAGTGATGGAGACAGGGTCGCCGAGCAGTACTTC	CAISDGDRVAEQYF
TRBJ2-1	TRBV6-1	TRBD1	.	TGTGCCAGCAGTGAGTCGGGACAGGGGTTCAATGAGCAGTTCTTC	CASSESGQGFNEQFF
TRBJ2-3	TRBV9	.	.	TGTGCCAGCAGCACCCGGGAGAGGAGTGTCATGGGCCGAGATACGCAGTATTTT	CASSTRERSVMGRDTQYF
TRBJ1-4	TRBV29-1	.	.	TGCAGCGGGCAAACAGGGACGGTGCCTAATGAAAAACTGTTTTTT	CSGQTGTVPNEKLFF
TRBJ2-5	TRBV5-4	TRBD2	.	TGTGCCAGCAGCTTAGCGGGAGCGGGAGAGACCCAGTACTTC	CASSLAGAGETQYF
TRBJ2-1	TRBV11-2	TRBD1	.	TGTGCCAGCAGCTTAGATCGCACAGGGGGTTACAGCTCCTACAATGAGCAGTTCTTC	CASSLDRTGGYSSYNEQFF
TRBJ2-5	TRBV6-5	.	.	TGTGCCAGCAGTTACGGGAAAGCGGGGACCCAGTACTTC	CASSYGKAGTQYF
TRBJ1-1	TRBV7-8	.	.	TGTGCCAGCAGCTCCGGGACGGCTACCGTGAACACTGAAGCTTTCTTT	CASSSGTATVNTEAFF
TRBJ2-7	TRBV10-1	.	.	TGCGCCAGCAGTGAGTGGACGGGGGCCTACGAGCAGTACTTC	CASSEWTGAYEQYF